The subject of this entry is one T cell receptor (beta chain). Its antigen is undetermined. Some clones are missing from TCRdb's copy, which holds only in-frame ones; the method was immunoSEQ multiplex PCR. The sample contains around 60,000 clones, roughly 87% of which appear only once. The timepoints at which blood was sampled were baseline, cycle 4 day 1, and cycle 7 day 1. This entry belongs to a study of OX40 agonist ivuxolimab in advanced cancers. Study context: Participants averaged approximately 60 years of age (range about 23 to 80) and were roughly 80% male.

Study-wide results and limits: The specificity for antigen of the expanded peripheral T cells was not determined. Dose levels from 0.1 to 3.0 mg/kg saw CD4+ and CD8+ blood T cells expand clonally by week 6.

CDR3 size: 15 residues. Germline CDR1 and CDR2: SGHNT and YYREEE (reference sequence). Deletions cut 4 bases from V and 2 bases from J, with 14 bases between. The chain is built from TRBV5-4 and TRBJ2-3; a possible D gene is TRBD1 (6 bases). This receptor was identified in an adult with an advanced solid tumor such as melanoma, head and neck, liver or kidney cancer. The source was CD4+ or CD8+ T cells sorted from blood, collected in a trial of the OX40 agonist ivuxolimab. The CDR3 region has the DNA TGTGCCAGCAGCCCTATCCAGGGGACCACAGATACGCAGTATTTT. Its translation: CASSPIQGTTDTQYF.